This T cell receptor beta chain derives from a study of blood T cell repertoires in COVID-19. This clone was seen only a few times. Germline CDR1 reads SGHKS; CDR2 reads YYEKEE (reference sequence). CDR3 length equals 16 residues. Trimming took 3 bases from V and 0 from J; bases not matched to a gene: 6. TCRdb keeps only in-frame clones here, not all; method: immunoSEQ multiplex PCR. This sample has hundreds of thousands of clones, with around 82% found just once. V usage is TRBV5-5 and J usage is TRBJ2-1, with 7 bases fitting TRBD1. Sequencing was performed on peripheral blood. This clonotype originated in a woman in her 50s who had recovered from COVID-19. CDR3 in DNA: TGTGCCAGCAGCTCGAACAGGGGTGACTCCTACAATGAGCAGTTCTTC. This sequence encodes CASSSNRGDSYNEQFF.